This TCR beta chain was identified during a study of cytomegalovirus exposure and HLA in healthy donors. V gave up 0 bases and J gave up 6 bases, with 15 bases separating them. The CDR3 contains 16 residues. Germline CDR1 reads SEHNR; CDR2 reads FQNEAQ (reference sequence). 60 Vbeta and 13 Jbeta primers were used in PCR. Measured with immunoSEQ multiplex PCR; TCRdb has only the in-frame clones, and not every one. The top ten hold 2.8% of the sample, which has some 150,000 clones, roughly two thirds seen once. V gene TRBV7-9 combines with J gene TRBJ1-5; D not certain. This clonotype was sampled from a woman in her thirties in good health and CMV-seronegative. The sample consisted of PBMCs. CDR3 nucleotide sequence: TGTGCCAGCAGCTTAGCTTCGGGGAGTCGGACTCAGCCCCAGCATTTT. Translation: CASSLASGSRTQPQHF.